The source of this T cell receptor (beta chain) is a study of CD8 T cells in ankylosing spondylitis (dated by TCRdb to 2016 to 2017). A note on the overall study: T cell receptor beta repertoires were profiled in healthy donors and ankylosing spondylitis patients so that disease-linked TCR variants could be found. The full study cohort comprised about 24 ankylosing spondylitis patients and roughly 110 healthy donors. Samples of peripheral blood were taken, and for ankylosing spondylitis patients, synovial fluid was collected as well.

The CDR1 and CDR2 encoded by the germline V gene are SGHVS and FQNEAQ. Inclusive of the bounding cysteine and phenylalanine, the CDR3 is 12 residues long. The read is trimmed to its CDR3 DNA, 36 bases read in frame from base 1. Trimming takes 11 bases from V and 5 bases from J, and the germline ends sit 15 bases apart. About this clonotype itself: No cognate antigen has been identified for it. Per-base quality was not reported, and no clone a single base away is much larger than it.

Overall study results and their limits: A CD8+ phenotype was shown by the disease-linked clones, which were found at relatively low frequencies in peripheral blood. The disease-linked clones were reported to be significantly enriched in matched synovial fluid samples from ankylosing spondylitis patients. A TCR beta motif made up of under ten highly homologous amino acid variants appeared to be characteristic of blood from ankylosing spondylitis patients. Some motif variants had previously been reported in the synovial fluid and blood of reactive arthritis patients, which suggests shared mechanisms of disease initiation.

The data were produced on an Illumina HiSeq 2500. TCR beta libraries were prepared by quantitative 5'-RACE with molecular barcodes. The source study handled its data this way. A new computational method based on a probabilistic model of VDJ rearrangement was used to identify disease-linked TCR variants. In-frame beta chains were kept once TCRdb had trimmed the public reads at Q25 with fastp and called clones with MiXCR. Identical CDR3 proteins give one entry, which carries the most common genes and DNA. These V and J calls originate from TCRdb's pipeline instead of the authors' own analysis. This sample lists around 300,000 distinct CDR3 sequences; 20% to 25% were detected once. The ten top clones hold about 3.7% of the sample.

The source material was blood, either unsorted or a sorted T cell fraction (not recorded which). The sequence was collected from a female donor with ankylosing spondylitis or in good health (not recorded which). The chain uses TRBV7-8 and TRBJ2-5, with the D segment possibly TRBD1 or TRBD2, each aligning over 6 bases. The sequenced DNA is TGTGCCCTCGGGGGCCAGGTCGAGACCCAGTACTTC. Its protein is CALGGQVETQYF.